The rows below give T cell receptor beta chains drawn from one sample of a study of T cell responses to AZD1222 COVID-19 vaccine. Some clones are missing from TCRdb's copy, which holds only in-frame ones; the method was immunoSEQ multiplex PCR. The sample contains fewer than 45,000 clones, 70% to 90% of which appear only once. This sample comprised peripheral blood, obtained on day 0 of AZD1222 vaccination. Every receptor here comes from an adult in good health. The CDR3 runs from the conserved cysteine through the conserved F or W. A D gene is named only where the DNA matches it firmly. Size is stated for part of the rows, as once, few or many counts, or as a class when the clone is expanded.

v_gene: TRBV18; j_gene: TRBJ1-5; len: 16; d_gene: NA; abundance: NA; CDR3aa: CASSLGRILSNQPQHF; CDR3nt: TGTGCCAGCTCACTCGGACGGATTCTTAGCAATCAGCCCCAGCATTTT
v_gene: TRBV24-1; j_gene: TRBJ2-2; len: 15; d_gene: NA; abundance: NA; CDR3aa: CATSGSLKGTGELFF; CDR3nt: TGTGCCACCAGTGGCTCGCTTAAAGGCACCGGGGAGCTGTTTTTT
v_gene: TRBV7-9; j_gene: TRBJ2-7; len: 14; d_gene: TRBD2; abundance: NA; CDR3aa: CASSSTSGSYEQYF; CDR3nt: TGTGCCAGCAGCTCGACTAGCGGTTCCTACGAGCAGTACTTC
v_gene: TRBV11-2; j_gene: TRBJ1-6; len: 15; d_gene: NA; abundance: NA; CDR3aa: CASSLTGDLPSPLHF; CDR3nt: TGTGCCAGCAGCTTAACAGGAGATCTACCTTCACCCCTCCACTTT
v_gene: TRBV27; j_gene: TRBJ2-2; len: 14; d_gene: NA; abundance: NA; CDR3aa: CASSFRGMGGELFF; CDR3nt: TGTGCCAGCAGTTTCCGAGGGATGGGCGGGGAGCTGTTTTTT
v_gene: TRBV5-6; j_gene: TRBJ2-7; len: 15; d_gene: NA; abundance: NA; CDR3aa: CASSFRYDKIYEQYF; CDR3nt: TGTGCCAGCAGCTTCCGTTACGATAAGATTTACGAGCAGTACTTC
v_gene: TRBV5-4; j_gene: TRBJ2-7; len: 14; d_gene: TRBD2; abundance: NA; CDR3aa: CASSWAGGRNEQYF; CDR3nt: TGTGCCAGCAGCTGGGCGGGGGGCAGGAACGAGCAGTACTTC
v_gene: TRBV6-2/TRBV6-3; j_gene: TRBJ2-2; len: 16; d_gene: TRBD2; abundance: NA; CDR3aa: CASSIPAGVSTGELFF; CDR3nt: TGTGCCAGCAGTATCCCAGCGGGAGTAAGCACCGGGGAGCTGTTTTTT
v_gene: TRBV6-4; j_gene: TRBJ2-1; len: 15; d_gene: NA; abundance: NA; CDR3aa: CASSDTPSSYNEQFF; CDR3nt: TGTGCCAGCAGTGACACCCCTAGCTCCTACAATGAGCAGTTCTTC
v_gene: TRBV11-2; j_gene: TRBJ1-2; len: 15; d_gene: NA; abundance: once; CDR3aa: CASSLNQMTRDGYTF; CDR3nt: TGTGCCAGCAGCTTAAATCAGATGACTAGGGATGGCTACACCTTC
v_gene: TRBV18; j_gene: TRBJ2-5; len: 13; d_gene: NA; abundance: once; CDR3aa: CASSPQEEETQYF; CDR3nt: TGTGCCAGCTCACCACAGGAGGAAGAGACCCAGTACTTC
v_gene: TRBV27; j_gene: TRBJ1-1; len: 15; d_gene: NA; abundance: NA; CDR3aa: CASSLPPDMNTEAFF; CDR3nt: TGTGCCAGCAGTTTACCCCCAGATATGAACACTGAAGCTTTCTTT
v_gene: TRBV12-3/TRBV12-4; j_gene: TRBJ2-7; len: 12; d_gene: NA; abundance: NA; CDR3aa: CASSTRRNEQYF; CDR3nt: TGTGCCAGCAGCACCAGAAGAAACGAGCAGTACTTC
v_gene: TRBV3-1/TRBV3-2; j_gene: TRBJ2-3; len: 16; d_gene: NA; abundance: few; CDR3aa: CASSQGATGSTDTQYF; CDR3nt: TGTGCCAGCAGCCAAGGGGCGACTGGGAGCACAGATACGCAGTATTTT
v_gene: TRBV5-1; j_gene: TRBJ2-2; len: 15; d_gene: NA; abundance: NA; CDR3aa: CASSLSGQNTGELFF; CDR3nt: TGCGCCAGCAGCTTGTCAGGACAGAACACCGGGGAGCTGTTTTTT
v_gene: TRBV3-1/TRBV3-2; j_gene: TRBJ1-5; len: 15; d_gene: TRBD1; abundance: NA; CDR3aa: CASSQGQGSNQPQHF; CDR3nt: TGTGCCAGCAGCCAAGGACAGGGGAGCAATCAGCCCCAGCATTTT
v_gene: TRBV28; j_gene: TRBJ1-2; len: 14; d_gene: NA; abundance: once; CDR3aa: CASTQNGGGSGYTF; CDR3nt: TGTGCCAGCACCCAAAATGGGGGAGGGAGCGGCTACACCTTC
v_gene: TRBV6-1; j_gene: TRBJ1-4; len: 14; d_gene: TRBD1; abundance: NA; CDR3aa: CASSPGTEAEKLFF; CDR3nt: TGTGCCAGCAGCCCCGGGACAGAGGCCGAAAAACTGTTTTTT
v_gene: TRBV7-9; j_gene: TRBJ2-7; len: 11; d_gene: NA; abundance: NA; CDR3aa: CASSPSAEQYF; CDR3nt: TGTGCCAGCAGCCCTTCGGCCGAGCAGTACTTC
v_gene: TRBV10-3; j_gene: TRBJ1-6; len: 15; d_gene: NA; abundance: NA; CDR3aa: CAIRQGGTTNSPLHF; CDR3nt: TGTGCCATCAGGCAGGGAGGTACTACTAATTCACCCCTCCACTTT